The present TCR beta chain was sequenced within a study of glioma-infiltrating T cells. Points from the study as a whole: Only very few CDR3 sequences appeared in both tissue and blood. Gliomas, especially low-grade, showed above-expected tissue-blood divergence; non-neoplastic patients showed below.

Amplification of TCR alpha and beta CDR3 regions from RNA used iRepertoire nested multiplex PCR. For one-step reverse transcription and amplification, 100-400 ng of tissue mRNA or PBMC total RNA was used. TCRdb independently ran MiXCR on the multiplex PCR reads; one entry per CDR3 protein. The sample yields about 180,000 distinct CDR3 sequences, 43% seen once. This clonotype has at least ten counts. Its matching antigen is unknown. Trimming left V 5 bases short and J 3 bases short, with 11 bases between. CDR3 size: 14 residues. CDR1 LGHDT and CDR2 YNNKEL come from the germline V gene (reference sequence).

Sequencing used glioma tissue, nonneoplastic brain tissue, or PBMCs (not recorded which). The chain employs TRBV3-1 and TRBJ1-5; the D gene is possibly TRBD1 (5 bases). The sequence was collected from a human donor with low-grade glioma or glioblastoma, undergoing nonglioma brain surgery, or in good health (not recorded which). The CDR3 loop is CASSNRQNNQPQHF. CDR3 DNA: TGTGCCAGCAGCAATCGACAGAACAATCAGCCCCAGCATTTT.